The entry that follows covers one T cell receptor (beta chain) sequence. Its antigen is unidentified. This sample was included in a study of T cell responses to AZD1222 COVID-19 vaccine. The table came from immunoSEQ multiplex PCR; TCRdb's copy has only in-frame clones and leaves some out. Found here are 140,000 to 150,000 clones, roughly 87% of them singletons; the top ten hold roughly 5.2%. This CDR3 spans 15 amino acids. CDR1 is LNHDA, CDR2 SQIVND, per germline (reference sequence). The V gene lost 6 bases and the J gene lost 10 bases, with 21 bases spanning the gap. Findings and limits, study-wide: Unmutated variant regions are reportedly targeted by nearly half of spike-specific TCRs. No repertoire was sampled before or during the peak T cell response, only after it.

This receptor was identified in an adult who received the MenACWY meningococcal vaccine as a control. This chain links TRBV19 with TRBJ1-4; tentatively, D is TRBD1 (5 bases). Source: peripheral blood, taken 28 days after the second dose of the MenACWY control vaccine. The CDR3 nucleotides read TGTGCCAGTAGCCCTAAATGGATAACAGGTGGAAAACTGTTTTTT. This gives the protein CASSPKWITGGKLFF.